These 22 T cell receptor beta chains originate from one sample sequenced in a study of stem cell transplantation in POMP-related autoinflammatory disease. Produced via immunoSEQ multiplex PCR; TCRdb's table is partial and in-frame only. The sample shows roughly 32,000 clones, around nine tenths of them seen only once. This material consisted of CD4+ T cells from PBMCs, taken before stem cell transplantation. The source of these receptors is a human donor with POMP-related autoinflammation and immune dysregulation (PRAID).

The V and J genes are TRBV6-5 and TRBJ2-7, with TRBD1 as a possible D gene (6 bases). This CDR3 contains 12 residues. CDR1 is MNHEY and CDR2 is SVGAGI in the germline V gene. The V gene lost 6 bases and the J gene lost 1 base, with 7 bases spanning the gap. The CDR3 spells CASRGQSYEQYF. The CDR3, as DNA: TGTGCCAGCAGAGGACAGTCCTACGAGCAGTACTTC.

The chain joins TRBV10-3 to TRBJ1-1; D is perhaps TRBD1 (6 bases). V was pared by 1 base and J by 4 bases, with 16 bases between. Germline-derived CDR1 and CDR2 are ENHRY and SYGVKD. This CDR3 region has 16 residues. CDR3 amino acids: CAISEFQGTLLTEAFF. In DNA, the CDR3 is TGTGCCATCAGTGAGTTTCAAGGGACACTGCTCACTGAAGCTTTCTTT.

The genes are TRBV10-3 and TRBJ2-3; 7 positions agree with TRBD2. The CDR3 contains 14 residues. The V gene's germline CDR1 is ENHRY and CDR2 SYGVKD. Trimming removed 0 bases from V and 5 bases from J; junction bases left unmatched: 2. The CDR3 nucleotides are TGTGCCATCAGTGAGTCTGGGGGGGGAGATACGCAGTATTTT. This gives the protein CAISESGGGDTQYF.

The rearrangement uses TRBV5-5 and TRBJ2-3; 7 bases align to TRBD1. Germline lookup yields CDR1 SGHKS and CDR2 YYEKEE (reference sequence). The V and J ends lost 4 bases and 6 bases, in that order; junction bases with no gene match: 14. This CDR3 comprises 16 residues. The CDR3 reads CASSGQVYTVVDTQYF. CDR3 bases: TGTGCCAGCAGCGGACAGGTTTATACCGTAGTTGATACGCAGTATTTT.

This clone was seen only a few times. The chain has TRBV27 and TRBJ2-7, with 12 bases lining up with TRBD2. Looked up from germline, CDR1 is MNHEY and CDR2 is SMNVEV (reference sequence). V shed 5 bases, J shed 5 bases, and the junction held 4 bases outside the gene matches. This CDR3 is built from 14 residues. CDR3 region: CASSLRLAGDEQYF. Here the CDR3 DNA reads TGTGCCAGCAGTCTGAGACTAGCGGGAGACGAGCAGTACTTC.

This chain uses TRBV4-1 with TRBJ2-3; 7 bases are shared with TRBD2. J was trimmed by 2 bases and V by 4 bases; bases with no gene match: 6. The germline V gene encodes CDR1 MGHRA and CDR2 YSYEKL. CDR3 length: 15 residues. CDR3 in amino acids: CASSRGGPNTDTQYF. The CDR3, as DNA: TGCGCCAGCAGCCGGGGGGGACCCAACACAGATACGCAGTATTTT.

The CDR3 DNA is TGTGCCAGCAGTGAACACCGGGACAGGGACCAAGAGACCCAGTACTTC. It yields the protein CASSEHRDRDQETQYF. The V gene is TRBV25-1, the J gene TRBJ2-5; 9 bases map to TRBD1. V shed 2 bases and J 0 bases; nucleotides not matched to a gene: 4. The CDR3 has 16 residues. CDR1 and CDR2 from the germline V gene are MGHDK and SYGVNS.

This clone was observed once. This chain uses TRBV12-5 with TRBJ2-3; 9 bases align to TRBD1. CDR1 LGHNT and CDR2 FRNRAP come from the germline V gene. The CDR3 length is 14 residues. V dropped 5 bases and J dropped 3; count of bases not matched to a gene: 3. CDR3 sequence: CASGPGQGTDTQYF. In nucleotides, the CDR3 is TGTGCTAGTGGTCCTGGACAGGGGACAGATACGCAGTATTTT.

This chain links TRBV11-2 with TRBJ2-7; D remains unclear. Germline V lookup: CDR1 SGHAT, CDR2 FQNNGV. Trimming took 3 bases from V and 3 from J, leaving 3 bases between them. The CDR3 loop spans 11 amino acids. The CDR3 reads CASSFHYEQYF. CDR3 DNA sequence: TGTGCCAGCAGCTTCCACTACGAGCAGTACTTC. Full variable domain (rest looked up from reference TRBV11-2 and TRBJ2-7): EAGVAQSPRYKIIEKRQSVAFWCNPISGHATLYWYQQILGQGPKLLIQFQNNGVVDDSQLPKDRFSAERLKGVDSTLKIQPAKLEDSAVYLCASSFHYEQYFGPGTRLTVT.

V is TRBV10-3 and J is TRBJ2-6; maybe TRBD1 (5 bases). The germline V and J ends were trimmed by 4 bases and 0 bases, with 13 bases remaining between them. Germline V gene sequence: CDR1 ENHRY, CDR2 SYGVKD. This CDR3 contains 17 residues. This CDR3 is CAISGQGFGSGANVLTF. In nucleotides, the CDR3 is TGTGCCATCAGTGGGCAGGGATTTGGCTCTGGGGCCAACGTCCTGACTTTC.

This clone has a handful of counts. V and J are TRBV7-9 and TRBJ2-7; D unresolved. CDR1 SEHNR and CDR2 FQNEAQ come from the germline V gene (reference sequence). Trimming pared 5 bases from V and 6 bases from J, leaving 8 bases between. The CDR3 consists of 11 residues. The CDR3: CASSPSREQYF. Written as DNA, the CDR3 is TGTGCCAGCAGCCCTTCTCGCGAGCAGTACTTC.

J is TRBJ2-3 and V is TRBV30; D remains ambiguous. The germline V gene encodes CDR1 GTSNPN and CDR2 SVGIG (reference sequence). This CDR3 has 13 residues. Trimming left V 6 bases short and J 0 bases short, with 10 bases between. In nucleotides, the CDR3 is TGTGCCTGCAACAGACCCAGCACAGATACGCAGTATTTT. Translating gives CACNRPSTDTQYF.

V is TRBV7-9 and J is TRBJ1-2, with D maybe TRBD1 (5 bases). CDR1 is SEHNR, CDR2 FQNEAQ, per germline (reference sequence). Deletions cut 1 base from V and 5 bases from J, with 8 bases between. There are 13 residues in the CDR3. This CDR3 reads CASSLGQSYGYTF. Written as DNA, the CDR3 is TGTGCCAGCAGCTTAGGACAGTCTTATGGCTACACCTTC.

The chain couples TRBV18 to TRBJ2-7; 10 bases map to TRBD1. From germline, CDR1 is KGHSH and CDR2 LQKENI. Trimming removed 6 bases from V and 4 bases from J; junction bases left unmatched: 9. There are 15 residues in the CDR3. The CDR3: CASSPSTGGLYEQYF. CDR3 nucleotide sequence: TGTGCCAGCTCTCCCTCGACAGGGGGCTTATACGAGCAGTACTTC.

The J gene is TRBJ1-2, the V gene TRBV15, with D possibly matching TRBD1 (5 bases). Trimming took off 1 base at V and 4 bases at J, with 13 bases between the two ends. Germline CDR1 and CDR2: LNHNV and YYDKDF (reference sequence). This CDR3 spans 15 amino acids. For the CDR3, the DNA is TGTGCCACCAGCAGAGTTTTTGGGGACGGCTATGGCTACACCTTC. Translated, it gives CATSRVFGDGYGYTF.

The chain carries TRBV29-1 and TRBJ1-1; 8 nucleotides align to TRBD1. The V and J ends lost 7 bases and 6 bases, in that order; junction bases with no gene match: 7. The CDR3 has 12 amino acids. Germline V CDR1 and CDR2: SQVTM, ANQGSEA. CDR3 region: CSASGGWAEAFF. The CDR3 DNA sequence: TGCAGCGCCTCAGGGGGCTGGGCTGAAGCTTTCTTT.

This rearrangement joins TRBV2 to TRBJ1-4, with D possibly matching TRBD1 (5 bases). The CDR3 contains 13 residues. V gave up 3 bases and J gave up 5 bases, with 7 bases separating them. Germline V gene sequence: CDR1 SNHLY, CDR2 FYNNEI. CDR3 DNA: TGTGCCAGCAGTGAGGACATCAATGAAAAACTGTTTTTT. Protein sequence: CASSEDINEKLFF.

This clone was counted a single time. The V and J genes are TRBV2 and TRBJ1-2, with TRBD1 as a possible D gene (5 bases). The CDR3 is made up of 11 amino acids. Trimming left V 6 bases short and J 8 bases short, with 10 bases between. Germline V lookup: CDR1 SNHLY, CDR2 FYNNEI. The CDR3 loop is CASRYQGGYTF. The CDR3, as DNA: TGTGCCAGCAGGTACCAGGGCGGCTACACCTTC.

CDR3 amino acids: CASSVGTGANEKLFF. Written as DNA, the CDR3 is TGTGCCAGCAGCGTAGGGACAGGGGCTAATGAAAAACTGTTTTTT. The chain combines TRBV9 with TRBJ1-4; 9 positions agree with TRBD1. This CDR3 has 15 residues. The V gene's germline CDR1 is SGDLS and CDR2 YYNGEE. V was clipped by 0 bases and J by 3 bases; unmatched bases: 0.

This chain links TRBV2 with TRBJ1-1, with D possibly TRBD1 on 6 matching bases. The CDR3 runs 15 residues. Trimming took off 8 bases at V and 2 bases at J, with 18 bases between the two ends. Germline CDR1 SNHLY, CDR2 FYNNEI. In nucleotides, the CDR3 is TGTGCCAGCTGTGCGAAACAGGGAGAAAACACTGAAGCTTTCTTT. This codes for CASCAKQGENTEAFF. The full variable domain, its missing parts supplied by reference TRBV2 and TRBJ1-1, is EPEVTQTPSHQVTQMGQEVILRCVPISNHLYFYWYRQILGQKVEFLVSFYNNEISEKSEIFDDQFSVERPDGSNFTLKIRSTKLEDSAMYFCASCAKQGENTEAFFGQGTRLTVV.

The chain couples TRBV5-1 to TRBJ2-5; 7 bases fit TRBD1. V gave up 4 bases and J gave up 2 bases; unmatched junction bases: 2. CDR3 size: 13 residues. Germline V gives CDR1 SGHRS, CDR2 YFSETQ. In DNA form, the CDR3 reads TGCGCCAGCAGCCCGGACAGGCAAGAGACCCAGTACTTC. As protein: CASSPDRQETQYF.

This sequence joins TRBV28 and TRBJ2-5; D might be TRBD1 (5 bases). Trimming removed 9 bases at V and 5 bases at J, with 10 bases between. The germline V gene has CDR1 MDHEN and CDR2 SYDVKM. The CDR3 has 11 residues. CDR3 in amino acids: CASQGTETQYF. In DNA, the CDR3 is TGTGCCAGTCAGGGAACGGAGACCCAGTACTTC.